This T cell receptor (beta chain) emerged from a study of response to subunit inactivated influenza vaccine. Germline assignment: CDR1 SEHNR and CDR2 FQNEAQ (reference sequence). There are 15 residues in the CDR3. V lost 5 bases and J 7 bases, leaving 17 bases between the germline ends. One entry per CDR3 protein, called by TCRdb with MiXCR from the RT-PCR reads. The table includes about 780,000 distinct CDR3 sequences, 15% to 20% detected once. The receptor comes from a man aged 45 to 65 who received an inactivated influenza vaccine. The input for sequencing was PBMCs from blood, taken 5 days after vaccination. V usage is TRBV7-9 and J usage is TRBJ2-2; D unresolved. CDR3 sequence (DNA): TGTGCCAGCAGCCCCCACGTTGTCAGCATCGGGGAGCTGTTTTTT. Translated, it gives CASSPHVVSIGELFF.